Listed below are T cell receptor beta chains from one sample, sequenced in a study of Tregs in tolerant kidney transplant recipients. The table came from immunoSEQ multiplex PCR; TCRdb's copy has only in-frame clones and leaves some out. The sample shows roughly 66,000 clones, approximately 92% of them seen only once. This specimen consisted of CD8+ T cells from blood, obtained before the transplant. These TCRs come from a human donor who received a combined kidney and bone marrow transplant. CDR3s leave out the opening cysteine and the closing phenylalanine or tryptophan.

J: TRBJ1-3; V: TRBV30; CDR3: AWTGLGNTIY
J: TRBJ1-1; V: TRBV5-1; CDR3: ASSLEQGATEAF
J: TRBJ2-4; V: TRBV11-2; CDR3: ASSLRSDRAGLY
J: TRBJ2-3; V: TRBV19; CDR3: ASSIGTRISTDTQY
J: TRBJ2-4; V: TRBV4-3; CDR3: ASSQKRTGKNIQY
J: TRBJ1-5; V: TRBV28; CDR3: ASSFNRDKH
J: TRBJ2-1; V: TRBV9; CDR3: ASSVSEGEQF
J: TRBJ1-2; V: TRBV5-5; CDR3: ASSYKQGPLYGYT
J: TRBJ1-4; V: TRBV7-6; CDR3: ASSLEFWGATNEKLF
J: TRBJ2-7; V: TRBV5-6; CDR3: ASSHQANEQY
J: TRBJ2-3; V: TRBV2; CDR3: ASSSGTATDTQY
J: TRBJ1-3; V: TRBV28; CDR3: ASSLLVRDSAGNTIY